This T cell receptor (beta chain) was sequenced for a study of CD8 T cells in ankylosing spondylitis. TCRdb passed the 5' RACE reads through MiXCR, listing each CDR3 protein once. Found here are 150,000 to 200,000 distinct CDR3 sequences, 25% to 35% of them singletons; the top ten hold approximately 6%. This clonotype was detected only a few times. The CDR3 totals 14 residues. Looked up from germline, CDR1 is SGHTA and CDR2 is FQGTGA. Germline trimming cut 3 bases from V and 3 bases from J; bases unmatched to any gene: 1. The genes are TRBV7-3 and TRBJ1-1; 10 nucleotides line up with TRBD1. Sequenced: synovial fluid, either unsorted or a sorted T cell fraction (not recorded which). This clonotype was obtained from a male donor with ankylosing spondylitis. CDR3 region: CASSLTGGDTEAFF. CDR3 nucleotide sequence: TGTGCCAGCAGCTTGACAGGGGGCGACACTGAAGCTTTCTTT.